The 17 T cell receptor beta chains below come from one sample, sequenced in a study of glioma-infiltrating T cells. TCR alpha and beta CDR3 regions were amplified from RNA using iRepertoire nested multiplex PCR. Each CDR3 protein gets one entry after TCRdb re-called the multiplex PCR reads with MiXCR. The table shows roughly 120,000 distinct CDR3 sequences, with roughly 23% occurring only once. The source material was glioma tissue, nonneoplastic brain tissue, or PBMCs (not recorded which). These receptors came from a human donor with low-grade glioma or glioblastoma, undergoing nonglioma brain surgery, or in good health (not recorded which).

This clonotype was observed many times. The chain links TRBV28 to TRBJ1-2, with 10 bases aligning to TRBD1. V lost 5 bases and J lost 5; bases outside the gene matches: 11. CDR1 is MDHEN and CDR2 is SYDVKM in the germline V gene. This CDR3 region has 16 residues. The CDR3 DNA sequence: TGTGCCAGCAGTACACCAGACAGGGGGCTAGGATATGGCTACACCTTC. Amino acids: CASSTPDRGLGYGYTF.

This clonotype was observed many times. The V call is TRBV20-1, the J call TRBJ2-1; D is ambiguous. CDR3 size: 14 residues. The germline V gene encodes CDR1 DFQATT and CDR2 SNEGSKA (reference sequence). The ends were cut back, 0 bases at V and 5 bases at J, with 11 bases in the middle. The CDR3 reads CSARDFRGDNEQFF. In nucleotides, the CDR3 is TGCAGTGCTAGAGACTTTCGCGGAGACAATGAGCAGTTCTTC.

This clonotype appeared a few times. Being one base from a much bigger clone, this may be a read error. The chain recombines TRBV6-1 with TRBJ2-7; a possible D gene is TRBD1 (6 bases). Germline V lookup: CDR1 MNHNS, CDR2 SASEGT. The length of the CDR3 is 13 residues. This chain's CDR3 is CTSSQTGLYEQYF. For the CDR3, the DNA is TGTACCAGCAGTCAAACAGGGTTATACGAGCAGTACTTC.

This clonotype was seen at least ten times. This chain joins TRBV28 and TRBJ1-2; a weak D match, TRBD1 (5 bases). Germline V CDR1 and CDR2: MDHEN, SYDVKM. V was trimmed by 7 bases and J by 5 bases, leaving 14 bases between them. The CDR3 is 13 residues long. The CDR3 loop is CASTEDKKYGYTF. The CDR3 bases are TGTGCCAGCACCGAGGACAAGAAATATGGCTACACCTTC.

This clonotype was detected ten times or more. The V call is TRBV6-2 or TRBV6-3, the J call TRBJ2-1; D remains unclear. Germline values: CDR1 MNHEY, CDR2 SVGEGT. The V gene lost 2 bases and the J gene lost 9 bases, with 14 bases spanning the gap. The CDR3 sequence is 14 residues long. CDR3 nucleotide sequence: TGTGCCAGCAGTTACCTAGGGATCGATACTGAGCAGTTCTTC. It codes for CASSYLGIDTEQFF.

Here the CDR3 DNA reads TGTGCCAGCAGCTTGGGGAGGAGCAGCGTGAACTATGGCTACACCTTC. This gives the protein CASSLGRSSVNYGYTF. The chain employs TRBV5-4 and TRBJ1-2; D unclear. V was trimmed by 0 bases and J by 2 bases, leaving 14 bases between them. The germline CDR1 and CDR2 sequences are SGHNT and YYREEE (reference sequence). The CDR3 consists of 16 residues.

In this sample, this clonotype turned up many times. The chain is built from TRBV5-1 and TRBJ1-3; possibly TRBD1 for D (6 bases). V lost 2 bases and J lost 8, with 14 bases in between. The CDR3 runs to 14 residues. The germline V gene encodes CDR1 SGHRS and CDR2 YFSETQ. Here the CDR3 reads CASSFGQSGDTIYF. The CDR3 nucleotides read TGCGCCAGCAGCTTCGGACAGTCCGGCGACACCATATATTTT.

Many counts were recorded for this clonotype. The chain has TRBV6-1 and TRBJ1-5; TRBD1 agrees at 8 bases. The CDR3 covers 15 residues. Germline lookup yields CDR1 MNHNS and CDR2 SASEGT. The trim removed 5 bases at V and 5 bases at J, leaving 8 bases unmatched. The DNA of the CDR3 is TGTGCCAGCAGTTCCGGACAGGGTGGTTATCAGCCCCAGCATTTT. This encodes CASSSGQGGYQPQHF.

This clonotype was seen repeatedly, ten times or more. The chain links TRBV10-3 to TRBJ2-5; no clear D gene. The germline gives CDR1 ENHRY, CDR2 SYGVKD. Between the trimmed V and J ends, which lost 0 bases and 5 bases, there was a span of 7 bases. This CDR3 region has 13 residues. CDR3: CAISESGWETQYF. The CDR3 nucleotides read TGTGCCATCAGTGAGTCGGGTTGGGAGACCCAGTACTTC.

This clonotype was found many times. The gene calls are TRBV27 and TRBJ2-7, with TRBD1 matching 11 bases. V shed 1 base, J shed 4 bases, and the junction held 3 bases outside the gene matches. The CDR3 loop spans 15 amino acids. Germline V lookup: CDR1 MNHEY, CDR2 SMNVEV (reference sequence). CDR3 amino acids: CASSLLGQGAYEQYF. The CDR3 nucleotides read TGTGCCAGCAGTTTATTAGGACAGGGGGCTTACGAGCAGTACTTC.

The rearrangement links TRBV9 to TRBJ2-5; D remains unclear. The V gene's germline CDR1 is SGDLS and CDR2 YYNGEE. This CDR3 region has 13 residues. Deletions cut 4 bases from V and 0 bases from J, with 7 bases between. The CDR3 nucleotides are TGTGCCAGCAGCCCAGAGCACCAAGAGACCCAGTACTTC. Translated, it gives CASSPEHQETQYF.

This clonotype turned up a few times. This CDR3 is CASSQQGINGYGYTF. The DNA for the CDR3 is TGTGCCAGCAGCCAGCAGGGGATCAATGGCTATGGCTACACCTTC. This chain uses TRBV7-9 with TRBJ1-2; TRBD1 is a possible D gene (6 bases). The CDR3 is 15 amino acids. The V end was cut by 5 bases, the J end by 4 bases, with 17 bases between. Germline CDR1 and CDR2: SEHNR and FQNEAQ (reference sequence).

Only a few counts were recorded for this clonotype. The chain employs TRBV3-1 and TRBJ2-7, with D uncertain. The CDR3 covers 14 residues. The V and J ends lost 0 bases and 0 bases respectively, with 6 bases between them. CDR1 is LGHDT, CDR2 YNNKEL, per germline (reference sequence). The CDR3 protein is CASSQDPSSYEQYF. As DNA, the CDR3 is TGTGCCAGCAGCCAAGACCCGAGCTCCTACGAGCAGTACTTC.

Remarks on this clonotype: This may be a read error, as it is one base from a much larger clone. Without the conserved terminal phenylalanine or tryptophan, this CDR3 likely stems from a read error. V usage is TRBV7-2 and J usage is TRBJ2-7, with D perhaps matching TRBD1 or TRBD2 (5 bases each). Germline V gene data show CDR1 as SGHTA and CDR2 as FQGNSA. The V end lost 4 bases, the J end lost 4 bases, and 11 bases lay between the germline ends. The CDR3 is 13 residues long. Here the CDR3 DNA reads TGTGCCAGCAGCTCGGGACCGGGATACGAGCAGTACTCC. Its translation is CASSSGPGYEQYS.

This clonotype was counted ten times or more. The rearrangement links TRBV4-3 to TRBJ2-7; the match to TRBD2 covers 7 bases. Germline V CDR1 and CDR2: LGHNA, YSLEER. The CDR3 has 15 residues. The ends lost 3 bases at V and 2 bases at J; junction bases unmatched: 7. The CDR3 reads CASSQGTGTTYEQYF. Here the CDR3 DNA reads TGCGCCAGCAGCCAGGGAACCGGGACTACCTACGAGCAGTACTTC.

Turning to this clonotype: A single base separates this from a much larger clone, so it may be a read error. This chain joins TRBV6-6 and TRBJ2-5; possible D gene TRBD1, 6 bases. The germline V gene encodes CDR1 MNHNY and CDR2 SVGAGI (reference sequence). This CDR3 is built from 14 residues. CDR3 DNA sequence: TGTGCCAGCAGTTACACCGGACAGCAAGAGACCCGGTACTTC. It yields the protein CASSYTGQQETRYF.

This clonotype was seen a handful of times. This rearrangement joins TRBV11-2 to TRBJ1-1; D is unresolved. The CDR3 totals 16 residues. Germline CDR1 and CDR2: SGHAT and FQNNGV. Trimming took 1 base from V and 1 from J, leaving 13 bases between them. The CDR3 spells CASSLGGLGKNTEAFF. DNA for the CDR3: TGTGCCAGCAGCTTAGGAGGTTTAGGGAAGAACACTGAAGCTTTCTTT.